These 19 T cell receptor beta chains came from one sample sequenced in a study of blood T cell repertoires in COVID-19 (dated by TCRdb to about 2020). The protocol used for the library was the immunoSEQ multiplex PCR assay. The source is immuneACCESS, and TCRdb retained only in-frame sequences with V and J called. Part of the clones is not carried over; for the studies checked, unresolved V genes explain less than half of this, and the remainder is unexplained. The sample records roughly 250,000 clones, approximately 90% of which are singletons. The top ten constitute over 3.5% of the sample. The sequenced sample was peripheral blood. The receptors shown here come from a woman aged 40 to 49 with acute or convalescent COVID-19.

The CDR3 DNA is TGTGCCAGCAGTGAAACTTACTATGGCTACACCTTC. Its protein product is CASSETYYGYTF. V gene TRBV2 combines with J gene TRBJ1-2, with D hard to call. The CDR3 has 12 residues. V lost 2 bases, J lost 3 bases, and 4 bases lay in between. From germline, CDR1 is SNHLY and CDR2 FYNNEI.

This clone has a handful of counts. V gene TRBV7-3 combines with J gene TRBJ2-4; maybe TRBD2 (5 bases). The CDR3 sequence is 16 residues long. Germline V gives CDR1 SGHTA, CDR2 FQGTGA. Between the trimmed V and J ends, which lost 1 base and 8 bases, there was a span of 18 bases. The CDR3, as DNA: TGTGCCAGCAGCTTAATGAGTCGGGGTGGAGTGGACATTCAGTACTTC. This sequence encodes CASSLMSRGGVDIQYF. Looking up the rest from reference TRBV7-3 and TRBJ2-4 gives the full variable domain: GAGVSQTPSNKVTEKGKYVELRCDPISGHTALYWYRQSLGQGPEFLIYFQGTGAADDSGLPNDRFFAVRPEGSVSTLKIQRTERGDSAVYLCASSLMSRGGVDIQYFGAGTRLSVL.

The CDR3 nucleotides read TGCGCCAGCAGTCGGGACAGTATCTCTGGAAACACCATATATTTT. Translation gives CASSRDSISGNTIYF. V gene TRBV5-1 combines with J gene TRBJ1-3; TRBD1 matches at 7 bases. CDR1 SGHRS and CDR2 YFSETQ come from the germline V gene. CDR3 length equals 15 residues. The V segment lost 5 bases and the J segment 0 bases; nucleotides outside the gene matches: 5.

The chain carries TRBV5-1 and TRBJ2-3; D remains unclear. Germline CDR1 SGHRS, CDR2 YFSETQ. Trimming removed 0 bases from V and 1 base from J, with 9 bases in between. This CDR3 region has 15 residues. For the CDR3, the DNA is TGCGCCAGCAGCTTGGGGCAGGCTGGCACAGATACGCAGTATTTT. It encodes CASSLGQAGTDTQYF.

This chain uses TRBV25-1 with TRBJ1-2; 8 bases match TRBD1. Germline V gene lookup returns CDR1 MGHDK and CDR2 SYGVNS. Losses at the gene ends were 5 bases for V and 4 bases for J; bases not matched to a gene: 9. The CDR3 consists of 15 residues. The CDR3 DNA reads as TGTGCCAGCAGTCCGGTCGAGACAGGGGTCTATGGCTACACCTTC. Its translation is CASSPVETGVYGYTF.

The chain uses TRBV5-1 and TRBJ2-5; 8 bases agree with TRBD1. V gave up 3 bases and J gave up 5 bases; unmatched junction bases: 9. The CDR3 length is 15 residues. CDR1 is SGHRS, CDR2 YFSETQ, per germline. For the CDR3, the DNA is TGCGCCAGCAGCTCGTCTTCCGGACAGGGCGAGACCCAGTACTTC. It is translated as CASSSSSGQGETQYF.

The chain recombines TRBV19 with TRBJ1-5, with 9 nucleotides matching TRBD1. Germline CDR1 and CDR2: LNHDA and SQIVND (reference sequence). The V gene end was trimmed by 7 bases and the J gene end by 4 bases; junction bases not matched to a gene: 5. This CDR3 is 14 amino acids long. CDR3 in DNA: TGTGCCAGTAACTACAGGGGGCGAAATCAGCCCCAGCATTTT. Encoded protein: CASNYRGRNQPQHF.

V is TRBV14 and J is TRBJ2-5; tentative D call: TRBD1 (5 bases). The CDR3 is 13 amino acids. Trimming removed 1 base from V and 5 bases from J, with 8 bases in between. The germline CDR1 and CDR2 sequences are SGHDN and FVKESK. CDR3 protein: CASSQVAGETQYF. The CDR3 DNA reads TGTGCCAGCAGCCAAGTGGCAGGGGAGACCCAGTACTTC.

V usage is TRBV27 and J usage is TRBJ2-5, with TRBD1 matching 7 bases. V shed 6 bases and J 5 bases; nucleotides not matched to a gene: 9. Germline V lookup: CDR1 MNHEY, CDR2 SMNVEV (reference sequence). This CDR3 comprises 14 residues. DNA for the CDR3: TGTGCCAGCAGCCCGGGACAGACCCTGGAGACCCAGTACTTC. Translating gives CASSPGQTLETQYF.

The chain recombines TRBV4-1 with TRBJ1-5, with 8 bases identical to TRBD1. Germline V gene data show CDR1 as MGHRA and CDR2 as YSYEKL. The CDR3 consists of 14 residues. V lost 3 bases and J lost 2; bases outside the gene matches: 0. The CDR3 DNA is TGCGCCAGCAGCCAGACAGGGGGCAATCAGCCCCAGCATTTT. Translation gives CASSQTGGNQPQHF.

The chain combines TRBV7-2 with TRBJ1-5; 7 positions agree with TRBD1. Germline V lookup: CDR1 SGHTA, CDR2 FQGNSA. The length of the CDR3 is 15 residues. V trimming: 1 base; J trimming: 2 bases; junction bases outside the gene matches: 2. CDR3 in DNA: TGTGCCAGCAGCTTAGATGGACAGGGCAATCAGCCCCAGCATTTT. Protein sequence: CASSLDGQGNQPQHF.

CDR3 nucleotide sequence: TGTGCCAGCAGCTTAGGGATAGGGGTGTACACTGAAGCTTTCTTT. It specifies CASSLGIGVYTEAFF. The chain recombines TRBV11-2 with TRBJ1-1, with D possibly matching TRBD1 (5 bases). The germline gives CDR1 SGHAT, CDR2 FQNNGV. The CDR3 contains 15 residues. Trimming stripped 1 base from V and 3 bases from J, with 12 bases between.

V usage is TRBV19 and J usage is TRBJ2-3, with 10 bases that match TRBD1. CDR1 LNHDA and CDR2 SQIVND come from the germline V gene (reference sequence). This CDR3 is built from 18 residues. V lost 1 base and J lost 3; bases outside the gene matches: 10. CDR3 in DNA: TGTGCCAGTAGTATAGGTCACAGGACAGGGGGTGCAACAGATACGCAGTATTTT. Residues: CASSIGHRTGGATDTQYF.

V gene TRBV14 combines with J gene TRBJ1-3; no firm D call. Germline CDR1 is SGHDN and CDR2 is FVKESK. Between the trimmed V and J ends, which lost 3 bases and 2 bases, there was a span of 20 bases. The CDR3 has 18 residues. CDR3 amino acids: CASSQERLLRRTGNTIYF. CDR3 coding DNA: TGTGCCAGCAGCCAGGAGAGGCTTTTGCGGCGAACTGGAAACACCATATATTTT.

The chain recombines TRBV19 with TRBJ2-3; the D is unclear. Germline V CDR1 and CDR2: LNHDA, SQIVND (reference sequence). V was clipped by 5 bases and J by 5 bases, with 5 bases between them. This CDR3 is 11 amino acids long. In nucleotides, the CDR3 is TGTGCCAGTAGTCCCGGAGATACGCAGTATTTT. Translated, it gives CASSPGDTQYF.

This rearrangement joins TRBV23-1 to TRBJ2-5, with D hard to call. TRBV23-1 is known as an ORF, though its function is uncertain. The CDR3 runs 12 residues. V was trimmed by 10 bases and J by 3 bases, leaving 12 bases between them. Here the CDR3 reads CATLPAKETQYF. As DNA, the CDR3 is TGCGCCACCCTACCTGCCAAAGAGACCCAGTACTTC.

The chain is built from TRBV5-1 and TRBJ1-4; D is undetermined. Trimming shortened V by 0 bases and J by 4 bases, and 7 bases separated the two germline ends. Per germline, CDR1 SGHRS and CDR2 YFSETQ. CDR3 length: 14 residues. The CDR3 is CASSLETGNEKLFF. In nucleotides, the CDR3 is TGCGCCAGCAGCTTGGAGACTGGTAATGAAAAACTGTTTTTT. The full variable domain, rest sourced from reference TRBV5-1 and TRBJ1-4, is KAGVTQTPRYLIKTRGQQVTLSCSPISGHRSVSWYQQTPGQGLQFLFEYFSETQRNKGNFPGRFSGRQFSNSRSEMNVSTLELGDSALYLCASSLETGNEKLFFGSGTQLSVL.

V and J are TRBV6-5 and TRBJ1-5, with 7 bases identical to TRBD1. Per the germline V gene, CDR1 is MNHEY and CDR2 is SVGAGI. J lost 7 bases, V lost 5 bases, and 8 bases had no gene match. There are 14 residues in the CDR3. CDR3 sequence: CASSNRQGGQPQHF. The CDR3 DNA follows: TGTGCCAGCAGTAACAGACAGGGTGGCCAGCCCCAGCATTTT.

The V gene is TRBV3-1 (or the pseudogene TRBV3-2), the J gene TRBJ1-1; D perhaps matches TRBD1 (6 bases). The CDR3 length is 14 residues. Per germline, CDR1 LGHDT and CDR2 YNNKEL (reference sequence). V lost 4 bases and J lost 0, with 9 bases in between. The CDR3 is CASSRGQLNTEAFF. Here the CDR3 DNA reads TGTGCCAGCAGCCGCGGACAGCTGAACACTGAAGCTTTCTTT.